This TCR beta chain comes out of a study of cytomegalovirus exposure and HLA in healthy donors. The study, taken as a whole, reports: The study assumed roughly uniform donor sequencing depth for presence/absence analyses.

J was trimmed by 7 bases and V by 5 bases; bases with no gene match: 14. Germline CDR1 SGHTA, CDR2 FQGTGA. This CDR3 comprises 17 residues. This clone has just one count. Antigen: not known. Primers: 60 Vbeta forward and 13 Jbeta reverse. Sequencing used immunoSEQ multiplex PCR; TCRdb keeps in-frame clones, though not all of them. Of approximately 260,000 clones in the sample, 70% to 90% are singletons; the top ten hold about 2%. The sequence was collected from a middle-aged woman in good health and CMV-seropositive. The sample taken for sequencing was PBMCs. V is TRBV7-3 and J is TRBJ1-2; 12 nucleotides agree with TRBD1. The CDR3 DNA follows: TGTGCCAGCAGCCTCGGGACAGGGGGCGCGCGGGGGACTGGCTACACCTTC. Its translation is CASSLGTGGARGTGYTF.